Listed here are 30 T cell receptor beta chains from one sample, sequenced in a study of PD-1 blockade in mismatch repair-deficient tumors (dated by TCRdb to the late 2010s). Library generation was performed with the immunoSEQ multiplex PCR assay. TCRdb took this table from immuneACCESS and kept in-frame rearrangements with V and J called. Such tables lack part of the clones; where checked against another copy, unresolved V genes explain under half of the gap, and the rest is unexplained. A total of about 84,000 clones appear in this sample, roughly 80% of them only once. Together, the top ten hold approximately 2.7% of the sample. The sample's time point label, decoded: peripheral blood 12 weeks after first pembrolizumab dose. The specimen was peripheral blood, collected 12 weeks after starting pembrolizumab. Receptors were obtained from an adult with mismatch repair-deficient cancer.

The chain uses TRBV5-4 and TRBJ2-3; 9 nucleotides agree with TRBD2. From germline, CDR1 is SGHNT and CDR2 YYREEE (reference sequence). V dropped 4 bases and J dropped 4; count of bases not matched to a gene: 10. The CDR3 extends over 16 amino acids. The CDR3 bases are TGTGCCAGCAGCCCCTGGGGTAGCGGGAGTCCAGATACGCAGTATTTT. This encodes CASSPWGSGSPDTQYF.

This clone showed up many times. V and J are TRBV2 and TRBJ2-2; TRBD1 matches 7 bases. Unmatched junction bases numbered 15, after V lost 4 bases and J lost 4 bases. The V gene's germline CDR1 is SNHLY and CDR2 FYNNEI. The CDR3 runs 18 residues. The CDR3 DNA reads TGTGCCAGCAGTGTCCCCTCCGACTTGGCAGGGGGCACCGGGGAGCTGTTTTTT. It is translated as CASSVPSDLAGGTGELFF.

This chain links TRBV6-1 with TRBJ1-3; no clear D gene. This CDR3 has 13 residues. The V and J ends lost 3 bases and 11 bases respectively, with 14 bases between them. Germline V gene data show CDR1 as MNHNS and CDR2 as SASEGT. The CDR3 loop is CASSDGGTYPIYF. The CDR3 DNA reads TGTGCCAGCAGTGATGGCGGTACATACCCCATATATTTT.

V and J are TRBV7-3 and TRBJ2-1, with a possible D match to TRBD2 (5 bases). The germline CDR1 and CDR2 sequences are SGHTA and FQGTGA. V lost 1 base, J lost 2 bases, and 15 bases lay in between. There are 17 residues in the CDR3. For the CDR3, the DNA is TGTGCCAGCAGCTTAAGGTTTGGAGGCACAGCCTACAATGAGCAGTTCTTC. Protein sequence: CASSLRFGGTAYNEQFF.

This sequence joins TRBV19 and TRBJ2-3; D gene uncertain. With 6 bases removed from V and 5 bases from J, the gap between germline ends came to 9 bases. Germline CDR1 LNHDA, CDR2 SQIVND (reference sequence). The CDR3 covers 12 residues. CDR3 in amino acids: CASSVRGDTQYF. The CDR3 region has the DNA TGTGCCAGTAGCGTTAGAGGAGATACGCAGTATTTT.

The V gene is TRBV19, the J gene TRBJ2-3, with D possibly being TRBD2 (6 bases). This CDR3 has 14 residues. Trimming pared 6 bases from V and 6 bases from J, leaving 16 bases between. Germline CDR1 LNHDA, CDR2 SQIVND (reference sequence). CDR3 sequence (DNA): TGTGCCAGTAGCGGTGGGACGGCGGGGGATACGCAGTATTTT. Translating it yields CASSGGTAGDTQYF.

V and J are TRBV7-6 and TRBJ2-5; D is uncertain. The CDR3 loop spans 14 amino acids. The ends were cut back, 5 bases at V and 3 bases at J, with 13 bases in the middle. The V gene's germline CDR1 is SGHVS and CDR2 FNYEAQ. The CDR3 protein is CASSPMALKETQYF. The CDR3 DNA reads as TGTGCCAGCAGCCCTATGGCCCTAAAAGAGACCCAGTACTTC. Filled out from reference TRBV7-6 and TRBJ2-5, the complete variable domain reads GAGVSQSPRYKVTKRGQDVALRCDPISGHVSLYWYRQALGQGPEFLTYFNYEAQQDKSGLPNDRFSAERPEGSISTLTIQRTEQRDSAMYRCASSPMALKETQYFGPGTRLLVL.

This chain uses TRBV5-1 with TRBJ1-1; D is perhaps TRBD1 (6 bases). This CDR3 has 13 residues. Trimming left V 6 bases short and J 10 bases short, with 19 bases between. Germline CDR1 reads SGHRS; CDR2 reads YFSETQ. Here the CDR3 reads CASTPIQGARAFF. CDR3 nucleotide sequence: TGCGCCAGCACCCCGATACAGGGAGCGAGAGCTTTCTTT. Based on the CDR3 plus reference TRBV5-1 and TRBJ1-1, the full variable domain is KAGVTQTPRYLIKTRGQQVTLSCSPISGHRSVSWYQQTPGQGLQFLFEYFSETQRNKGNFPGRFSGRQFSNSRSEMNVSTLELGDSALYLCASTPIQGARAFFGQGTRLTVV.

This chain links TRBV5-4 with TRBJ2-1, with D perhaps TRBD2 (6 bases). The ends were cut back, 4 bases at V and 0 bases at J, with 11 bases in the middle. CDR3 length: 15 amino acids. CDR1 SGHNT and CDR2 YYREEE come from the germline V gene (reference sequence). CDR3 sequence reads: CASSNGSSSYNEQFF. CDR3 sequence (DNA): TGTGCCAGCAGCAACGGGAGCAGCTCCTACAATGAGCAGTTCTTC.

The chain couples TRBV2 to TRBJ2-2, with D perhaps TRBD2 (5 bases). Looked up from germline, CDR1 is SNHLY and CDR2 is FYNNEI. The CDR3 has 18 amino acids. V dropped 0 bases and J dropped 5 bases, with 19 bases sitting between them. CDR3 sequence reads: CASSEAQGRPRRTGELFF. Written as DNA, the CDR3 is TGTGCCAGCAGTGAAGCGCAAGGCAGGCCGAGGAGGACCGGGGAGCTGTTTTTT. The whole variable domain, filled in from reference TRBV2 and TRBJ2-2, reads EPEVTQTPSHQVTQMGQEVILRCVPISNHLYFYWYRQILGQKVEFLVSFYNNEISEKSEIFDDQFSVERPDGSNFTLKIRSTKLEDSAMYFCASSEAQGRPRRTGELFFGEGSRLTVL.

V is TRBV5-4 and J is TRBJ2-1; 8 bases line up with TRBD2. V lost 4 bases, J lost 6 bases, and 15 bases stayed unmatched. Germline V lookup: CDR1 SGHNT, CDR2 YYREEE (reference sequence). The CDR3 has 17 residues. In nucleotides, the CDR3 is TGTGCCAGCAGCCCTACACTAAGCGGGAGAGTGGGCAATGAGCAGTTCTTC. Its protein product is CASSPTLSGRVGNEQFF.

V is TRBV6-1 and J is TRBJ1-1; D remains unclear. Germline V gene sequence: CDR1 MNHNS, CDR2 SASEGT. The CDR3 sequence is 13 residues long. Trimming shortened V by 2 bases and J by 3 bases, and 7 bases separated the two germline ends. In nucleotides, the CDR3 is TGTGCCAGCAGTGAAAGAGACGACACTGAAGCTTTCTTT. Translating it yields CASSERDDTEAFF.

This chain links TRBV9 with TRBJ2-3, with D possibly TRBD1 on 5 matching bases. CDR1 and CDR2 from the germline V gene are SGDLS and YYNGEE. The CDR3 loop spans 13 amino acids. Trimming took 5 bases from V and 1 from J, leaving 8 bases between them. CDR3 region: CASRDKGTDTQYF. Here the CDR3 DNA reads TGTGCCAGCAGGGACAAGGGCACAGATACGCAGTATTTT.

The rearrangement links TRBV21-1 to TRBJ2-3. TRBV21-1 is a listed pseudogene. The CDR3 contains 16 residues. CDR3 residues: CASSKALLKCTDTQYF. CDR3 DNA sequence: TGTGCCAGCAGCAAAGCGCTTTTGAAATGCACAGATACGCAGTATTTT.

The rearrangement joins TRBV7-2 to TRBJ2-5, with 8 bases aligning to TRBD2. The V and J ends lost 2 bases and 2 bases, in that order; junction bases with no gene match: 4. The CDR3 extends over 15 amino acids. Germline V gene sequence: CDR1 SGHTA, CDR2 FQGNSA. CDR3 amino acids: CASSLQERGQETQYF. CDR3 DNA: TGTGCCAGCAGCTTACAGGAGCGGGGGCAAGAGACCCAGTACTTC.

This clone appeared a few times. The chain employs TRBV7-9 and TRBJ2-7, with 8 bases aligning to TRBD1. This CDR3 has 14 amino acids. Trimming cost V 5 bases and J 1 base; bases outside gene matches: 4. Germline V gives CDR1 SEHNR, CDR2 FQNEAQ (reference sequence). CDR3 loop: CASSHRDRSYEQYF. In DNA, the CDR3 is TGTGCCAGCAGCCACCGGGACAGGTCCTACGAGCAGTACTTC.

Comments on this clone: Sequence at one end of the junction differs from germline and may be a read error. The rearrangement joins TRBV10-3 to TRBJ2-1, with TRBD2 identical over 9 bases. This CDR3 comprises 13 residues. Germline V gene lookup returns CDR1 ENHRY and CDR2 SYGVKD. The CDR3: CAISPSTSGGEVF. For the CDR3, the DNA is TGTGCCATCAGTCCGTCGACTAGCGGAGGGGAAGTCTTC.

Written as DNA, the CDR3 is TGTGCCAGCACGGGGGGAGGGGCTATCGACGAGCAGTACTTC. Translated: CASTGGGAIDEQYF. The chain recombines TRBV6-5 with TRBJ2-7, with 7 bases aligning to TRBD2. Germline loops: CDR1 MNHEY, CDR2 SVGAGI. V trimming: 7 bases; J trimming: 5 bases; junction bases outside the gene matches: 11. CDR3 length equals 14 residues.

This chain links TRBV30 with TRBJ1-1; 9 bases match TRBD1. The trim removed 8 bases at V and 3 bases at J, leaving 7 bases unmatched. From germline, CDR1 is GTSNPN and CDR2 SVGIG (reference sequence). The CDR3 runs to 13 residues. The CDR3 DNA is TGTGCCCGCAATGGGGACAGGGACACTGAAGCTTTCTTT. Encoded protein: CARNGDRDTEAFF.

The rearrangement joins TRBV6-6 to TRBJ1-1; D gene unclear. V was trimmed by 2 bases and J by 3 bases, leaving 7 bases between them. Germline lookup yields CDR1 MNHNY and CDR2 SVGAGI (reference sequence). This CDR3 has 13 residues. In DNA, the CDR3 is TGTGCCAGCAGTTACCGGCAGTACACTGAAGCTTTCTTT. Translated: CASSYRQYTEAFF.

The V call is TRBV29-1, the J call TRBJ2-1; 12 nucleotides match TRBD2. Germline CDR1 SQVTM, CDR2 ANQGSEA. V dropped 6 bases and J dropped 0; count of bases not matched to a gene: 9. The CDR3 spans 17 residues. The CDR3 reads CSVRLAGAASSYNEQFF. CDR3 sequence (DNA): TGCAGCGTCCGACTAGCGGGAGCGGCAAGCTCCTACAATGAGCAGTTCTTC.

The chain links TRBV6-6 to TRBJ2-5; no definite D call. The germline gives CDR1 MNHNY, CDR2 SVGAGI (reference sequence). The CDR3 spans 14 residues. Trimming stripped 3 bases from V and 5 bases from J, with 13 bases between. The CDR3 sequence: CASSYGDNRETQYF. CDR3 nucleotides: TGTGCCAGCAGTTATGGAGATAATCGGGAGACCCAGTACTTC.

The chain couples TRBV7-9 to TRBJ2-7; 7 nucleotides line up with TRBD2. The CDR3 spans 16 residues. Per the germline V gene, CDR1 is SEHNR and CDR2 is FQNEAQ (reference sequence). The V gene end was trimmed by 6 bases and the J gene end by 4 bases; junction bases not matched to a gene: 15. The CDR3 DNA is TGTGCCAGCAGTTACGGGCCGGGGGGTTCCATTTACGAGCAGTACTTC. Translating it yields CASSYGPGGSIYEQYF.

The chain employs TRBV11-2 and TRBJ2-1; 7 bases fit TRBD2. Germline V gives CDR1 SGHAT, CDR2 FQNNGV. The CDR3 length is 14 residues. V gave up 4 bases and J gave up 9 bases; unmatched junction bases: 9. The CDR3 protein is CASSSGGSVVEQFF. The CDR3 DNA reads TGTGCCAGCAGCTCCGGGGGGAGTGTAGTTGAGCAGTTCTTC.

The chain has TRBV7-2 and TRBJ2-6; D uncertain. Germline-derived CDR1 and CDR2 are SGHTA and FQGNSA. The CDR3 is 15 amino acids. Trimming took 5 bases from V and 1 from J, leaving 9 bases between them. CDR3 in DNA: TGTGCCAGCAGCGAATTTTTGTCTGGGGCCAACGTCCTGACTTTC. It yields the protein CASSEFLSGANVLTF. The whole variable domain, remainder taken from reference TRBV7-2 and TRBJ2-6, is GAGVSQSPSNKVTEKGKDVELRCDPISGHTALYWYRQSLGQGLEFLIYFQGNSAPDKSGLPSDRFSAERTGGSVSTLTIQRTQQEDSAVYLCASSEFLSGANVLTFGAGSRLTVL.

CDR3: CASSSTRSNQPQHF. For the CDR3, the DNA is TGTGCCAGCTCTTCGACCCGTAGCAATCAGCCCCAGCATTTT. The V gene is TRBV6-5, the J gene TRBJ1-5; no clear D gene. This CDR3 has 14 residues. Germline loops: CDR1 MNHEY, CDR2 SVGAGI. Between the trimmed V and J ends, which lost 8 bases and 0 bases, there was a span of 11 bases.

This clone was counted once. The chain couples TRBV19 to TRBJ2-7, with D possibly matching TRBD1 (6 bases). The CDR3 is made up of 12 amino acids. Trimming removed 9 bases at V and 3 bases at J, with 12 bases between. Germline CDR1 is LNHDA and CDR2 is SQIVND (reference sequence). The CDR3 region has the DNA TGTGCCAGCGAGGGGACAAGCTACGAGCAGTACTTC. Amino acid sequence: CASEGTSYEQYF.

The V gene is TRBV5-1, the J gene TRBJ2-1; D gene unclear. The CDR3 length is 14 residues. V was clipped by 0 bases and J by 12 bases, with 16 bases between them. Per germline, CDR1 SGHRS and CDR2 YFSETQ. The CDR3 DNA follows: TGCGCCAGCAGCTTGGAAGGTAATCCCTCGGGGCAGTTCTTC. It codes for CASSLEGNPSGQFF.

The chain carries TRBV28 and TRBJ2-1; 9 nucleotides agree with TRBD1. This CDR3 is 17 amino acids long. Germline trimming cut 2 bases from V and 4 bases from J; bases unmatched to any gene: 9. Per the germline V gene, CDR1 is MDHEN and CDR2 is SYDVKM. CDR3 sequence: CASSLPAPGQGYNEQFF. The CDR3 bases are TGTGCCAGCAGTTTACCCGCCCCGGGACAGGGTTACAATGAGCAGTTCTTC.

This sequence joins TRBV6-1 and TRBJ1-2, with a possible D match to TRBD1 (5 bases). Germline assignment: CDR1 MNHNS and CDR2 SASEGT. This CDR3 is 16 amino acids long. V lost 0 bases to trimming and J lost 4 bases, with 15 bases between them. The CDR3 nucleotides are TGTGCCAGCAGTGAAGCGCAGCGGGGCTGGGGCTATGGCTACACCTTC. Its protein is CASSEAQRGWGYGYTF.